This T cell receptor (beta chain) was recorded in a study of shared T cell receptors in the human thymus (dated by TCRdb to the early 2020s). With regard to the full study: The study examined how self-reactive, shared T-cell receptor alpha chains are generated in the human thymus.

The table lists this clone with a count of one. Its cognate antigen has yet to be identified. Per-nucleotide qualities are absent, and no much larger clonotype sits a single base away. Spanning cysteine to phenylalanine, the CDR3 consists of 13 amino acids. Only the CDR3 DNA is retained, 39 bases long and in frame from the first base. The germline V gene gives CDR1 as WSHSY and CDR2 as SAAADI. Trimming removed 6 bases from V and 5 bases from J, leaving 10 bases between the germline ends. Library preparation was by the immunoSEQ multiplex PCR assay. Sourced from immuneACCESS, this table was stored by TCRdb with only in-frame sequences that have V and J called. A share of the clones is absent; for the studies checked, an unresolved V gene accounts for under half, and the remainder has no known explanation. For this sample the table gives about 660,000 clones, of which around nine tenths were detected only once. Around 0.0099% of the sample lies in the top ten.

This same sample was also part of a study on human thymus T cells. As the second publication notes: Immunologically healthy infants undergoing open corrective cardiac surgery for congenital heart defects in Finland were used as donors. The thymus tissue came from surgical resects taken out during corrective cardiac surgery. Usage of V and J gene segments appeared to be biased in both the thymic and the peripheral blood repertoires. The related research reported highly overlapping thymic TCR repertoires among unrelated individuals. The study used seven to nine infant thymus samples plus four related peripheral blood samples to characterize TCR alpha and beta repertoires. The infant donors were about 6 to 244 days old, and the cohort included more than five males and two females. Thymocytes were released mechanically from tissue and stored at -70 °C as pellets of 10-30 million cells. A QIAsymphony instrument was used to extract genomic DNA from the frozen cell pellets. TCRB and TCRAD loci were amplified from a standardized quantity of quality-controlled genomic DNA using the immunoSEQ multiplex PCR assay. The amplicons covered the V(D)J region and were long enough to include the CDR3 and to identify the V and J genes. Amplicon sequencing was performed on an Illumina platform through the commercial immunoSEQ service. Primer bias and sequencing errors were corrected as previously described, and TCRAD and TCRB were defined on the basis of the IMGT database. Repertoires were analysed with immunoSEQ Analyzer 3.0 and VDJTools, covering basic statistics, V/J segment usage, diversity estimates, rarefaction and pairwise overlap. Diversity was estimated with Chao1, ChaoE, Efron-Thisted, Shannon and inverse Simpson indices, and also on datasets down-sampled to the smallest sample. Repertoire overlap was assessed by strict matching of CDR3 nucleotide sequence, V gene and J gene, and clustering was done by Jaccard-based multidimensional scaling. Thymus samples yielded on average about 810,000 unique TCRB clonotypes, compared with 65,000 to 100,000 from blood samples.

Here the chain combines TRBV10-2 and TRBJ2-2; a tentative D call is TRBD1 (6 bases match). This receptor was obtained from a boy in the first two years of life with a congenital heart defect. Donor details come from another sample of the same person, matched by shared clones. The sample was thymocytes. At the DNA level, the sequence is TGCGCCAGCAGGGACAGCCCGACCGGGGAGCTGTTTTTT. It translates to CASRDSPTGELFF.